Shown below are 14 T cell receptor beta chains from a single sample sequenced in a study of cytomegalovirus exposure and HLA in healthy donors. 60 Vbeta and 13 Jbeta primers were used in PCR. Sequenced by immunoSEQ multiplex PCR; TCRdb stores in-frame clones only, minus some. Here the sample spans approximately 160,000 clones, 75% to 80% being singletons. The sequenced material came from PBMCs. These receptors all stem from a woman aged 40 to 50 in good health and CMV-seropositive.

In DNA, the CDR3 is TGTGCCAGCAGTGAAGTGACACCGGGACAGGGGGCGTACGAGCAGTACTTC. It yields the protein CASSEVTPGQGAYEQYF. The gene calls are TRBV2 and TRBJ2-7, with 12 bases lining up with TRBD1. J was trimmed by 4 bases and V by 1 base; bases with no gene match: 8. The CDR3 is made up of 17 amino acids. Germline V gene lookup returns CDR1 SNHLY and CDR2 FYNNEI.

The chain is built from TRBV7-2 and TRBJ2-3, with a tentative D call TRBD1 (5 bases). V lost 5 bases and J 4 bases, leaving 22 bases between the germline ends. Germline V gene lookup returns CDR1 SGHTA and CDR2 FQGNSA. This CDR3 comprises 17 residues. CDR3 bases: TGTGCCAGCAGCCCCTCCTCCAAGGGGTTGCGCGCAGATACGCAGTATTTT. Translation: CASSPSSKGLRADTQYF.

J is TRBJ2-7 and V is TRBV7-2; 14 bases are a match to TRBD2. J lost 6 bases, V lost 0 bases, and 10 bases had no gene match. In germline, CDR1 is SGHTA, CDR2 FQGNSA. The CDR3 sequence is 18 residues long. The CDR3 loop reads CASSLAQGLAGAWSEQYF. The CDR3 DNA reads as TGTGCCAGCAGCTTAGCGCAGGGACTAGCGGGGGCGTGGAGCGAGCAGTACTTC.

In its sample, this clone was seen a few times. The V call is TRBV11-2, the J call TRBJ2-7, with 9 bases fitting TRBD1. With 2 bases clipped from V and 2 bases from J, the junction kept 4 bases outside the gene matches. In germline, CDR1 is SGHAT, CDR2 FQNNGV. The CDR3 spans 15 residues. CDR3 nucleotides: TGTGCCAGCAGCTTAATGGGACAGGGCCCCTACGAGCAGTACTTC. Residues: CASSLMGQGPYEQYF.

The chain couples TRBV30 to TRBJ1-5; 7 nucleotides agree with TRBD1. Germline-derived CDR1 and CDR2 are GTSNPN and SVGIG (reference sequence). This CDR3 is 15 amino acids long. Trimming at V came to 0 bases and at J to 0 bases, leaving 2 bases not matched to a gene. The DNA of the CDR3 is TGTGCCTGGAGTGTAGCAGGGGGTAGCAATCAGCCCCAGCATTTT. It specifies CAWSVAGGSNQPQHF.

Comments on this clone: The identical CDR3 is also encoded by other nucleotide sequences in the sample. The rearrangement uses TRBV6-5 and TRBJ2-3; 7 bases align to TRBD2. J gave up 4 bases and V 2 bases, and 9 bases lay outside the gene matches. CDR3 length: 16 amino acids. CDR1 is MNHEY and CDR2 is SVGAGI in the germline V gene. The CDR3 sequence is CASSYRAGELPDTQYF. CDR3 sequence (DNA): TGTGCCAGCAGTTACAGGGCGGGGGAGCTACCAGATACGCAGTATTTT.

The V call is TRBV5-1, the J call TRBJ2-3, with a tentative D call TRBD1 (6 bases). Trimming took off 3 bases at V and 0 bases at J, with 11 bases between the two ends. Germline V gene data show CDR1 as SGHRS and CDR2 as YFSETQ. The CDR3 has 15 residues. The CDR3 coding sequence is TGCGCCAGCAGCTCCTTTGGGGGCAGCACAGATACGCAGTATTTT. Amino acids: CASSSFGGSTDTQYF.

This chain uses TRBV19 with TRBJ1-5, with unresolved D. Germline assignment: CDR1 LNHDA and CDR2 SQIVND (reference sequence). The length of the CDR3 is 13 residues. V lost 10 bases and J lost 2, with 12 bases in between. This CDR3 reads CATAGTGNQPQHF. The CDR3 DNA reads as TGTGCCACCGCGGGTACGGGCAATCAGCCCCAGCATTTT.

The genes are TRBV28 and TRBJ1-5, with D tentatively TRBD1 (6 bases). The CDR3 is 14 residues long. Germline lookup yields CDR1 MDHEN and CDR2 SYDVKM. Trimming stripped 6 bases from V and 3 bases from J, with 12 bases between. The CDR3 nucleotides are TGTGCCAGCAGAATGCAGGGGTTCAATCAGCCCCAGCATTTT. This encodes CASRMQGFNQPQHF.

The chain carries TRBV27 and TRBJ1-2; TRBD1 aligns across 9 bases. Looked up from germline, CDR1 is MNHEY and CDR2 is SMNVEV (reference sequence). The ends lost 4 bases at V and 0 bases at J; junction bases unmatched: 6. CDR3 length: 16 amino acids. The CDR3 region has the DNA TGTGCCAGCAGTTCTGGACAGGGGCGTACTAACTATGGCTACACCTTC. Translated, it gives CASSSGQGRTNYGYTF.

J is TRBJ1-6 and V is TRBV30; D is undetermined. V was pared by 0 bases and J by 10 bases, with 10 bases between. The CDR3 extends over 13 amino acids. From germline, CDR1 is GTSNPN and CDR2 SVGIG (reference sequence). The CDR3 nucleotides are TGTGCCTGGAGTGTTACAGCGGGATCACCCCTCCACTTT. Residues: CAWSVTAGSPLHF.

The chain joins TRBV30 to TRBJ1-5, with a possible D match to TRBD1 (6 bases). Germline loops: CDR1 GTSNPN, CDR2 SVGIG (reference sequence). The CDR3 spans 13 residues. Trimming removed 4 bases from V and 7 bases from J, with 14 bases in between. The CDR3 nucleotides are TGTGCCTGGACCCCCGCCAGGGGCCAGCCCCAGCATTTT. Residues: CAWTPARGQPQHF.

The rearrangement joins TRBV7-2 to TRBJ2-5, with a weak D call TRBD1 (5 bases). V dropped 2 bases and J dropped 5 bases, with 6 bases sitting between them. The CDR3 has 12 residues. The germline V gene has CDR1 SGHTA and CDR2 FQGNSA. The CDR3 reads CASSLSGETQYF. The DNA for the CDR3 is TGTGCCAGCAGCTTATCAGGGGAGACCCAGTACTTC.

CDR3 nucleotide sequence: TGTGCCAGCAGTTACGCTGTACAGGATCCATACGAGCAGTACTTC. Its translation is CASSYAVQDPYEQYF. The gene calls are TRBV6-5 and TRBJ2-7, with a tentative D call TRBD1 (5 bases). Trimming stripped 2 bases from V and 4 bases from J, with 15 bases between. Germline CDR1 reads MNHEY; CDR2 reads SVGAGI. The CDR3 contains 15 residues.